Below are 4 T cell receptor beta chains sequenced from a single sample in a study of T-cell reconstitution after alpha-beta-depleted transplantation in children. As it was prepared, the TCRbeta library received unique molecular identifiers. TCRdb passed the PCR reads through MiXCR, listing each CDR3 protein once. The sample records 190,000 or so distinct CDR3 sequences, about 6.8% being singletons. The input for sequencing was PBMCs from the stem cell graft donor, taken from the stem cell graft. These receptors were taken from a human donor who donated a stem cell graft to a child with Wiskott-Aldrich syndrome.

This chain joins TRBV3-1 and TRBJ2-7; D gene ambiguous. V was pared by 4 bases and J by 0 bases, with 4 bases between. Germline V CDR1 and CDR2: LGHDT, YNNKEL (reference sequence). The CDR3 is 12 residues long. The CDR3 DNA is TGTGCCAGCAGCCGAATCTCCTACGAGCAGTACTTC. Encoded protein: CASSRISYEQYF.

This clonotype was recorded many times. The V call is TRBV4-3, the J call TRBJ1-2, with D possibly TRBD1 on 6 matching bases. With 0 bases removed from V and 8 bases from J, the gap between germline ends came to 13 bases. Germline values: CDR1 LGHNA, CDR2 YSLEER. The CDR3 is 14 residues long. Written as DNA, the CDR3 is TGCGCCAGCAGCCAAGAAAGGGGGGATGGAGGCTACACCTTC. This gives the protein CASSQERGDGGYTF.

This clonotype was picked up many times. V usage is TRBV6-1 and J usage is TRBJ2-7; D gene uncertain. Trimming cost V 2 bases and J 1 base, with 9 bases left between them. The germline gives CDR1 MNHNS, CDR2 SASEGT. The CDR3 length is 14 residues. The CDR3, as DNA: TGTGCCAGCAGTGAAATCGGACCTTCCTACGAGCAGTACTTC. Protein sequence: CASSEIGPSYEQYF.

The table lists this clonotype with many counts. The V call is TRBV29-1, the J call TRBJ2-3; possibly TRBD2 for D (6 bases). The CDR3 is 13 amino acids. Germline V lookup: CDR1 SQVTM, CDR2 ANQGSEA. V lost 6 bases and J lost 0, with 10 bases in between. The chain's CDR3 is CSVGTQSTDTQYF. CDR3 coding DNA: TGCAGCGTCGGGACTCAGAGCACAGATACGCAGTATTTT.